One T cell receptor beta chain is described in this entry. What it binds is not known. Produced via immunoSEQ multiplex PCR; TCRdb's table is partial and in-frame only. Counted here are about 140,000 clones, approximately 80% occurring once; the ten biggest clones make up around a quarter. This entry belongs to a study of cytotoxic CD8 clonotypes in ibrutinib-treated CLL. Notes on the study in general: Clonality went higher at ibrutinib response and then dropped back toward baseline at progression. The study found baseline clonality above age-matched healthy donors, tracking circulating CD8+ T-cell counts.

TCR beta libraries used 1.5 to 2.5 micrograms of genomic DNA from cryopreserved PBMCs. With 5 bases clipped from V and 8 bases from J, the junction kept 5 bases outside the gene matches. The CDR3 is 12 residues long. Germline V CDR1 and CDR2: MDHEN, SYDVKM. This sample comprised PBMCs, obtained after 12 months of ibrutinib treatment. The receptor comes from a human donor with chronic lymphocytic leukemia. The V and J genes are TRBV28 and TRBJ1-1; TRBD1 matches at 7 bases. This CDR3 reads CASSLRQGEAFF. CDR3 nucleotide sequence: TGTGCCAGCAGTCTCCGACAGGGCGAAGCTTTCTTT.